This T cell receptor (beta chain) is from a study of blood T cell repertoires in COVID-19. About the research overall: Donors in the United States, Italy and Spain gave samples during acute or convalescent COVID-19. PBMCs, B-cell-depleted T cells, or T cells provided the cDNA or gDNA that made up the material.

As originally analysed: Amplification of reference gene primers was used by the study to estimate nucleated cell counts. Some clones are missing from TCRdb's copy, which holds only in-frame ones; the method was immunoSEQ multiplex PCR. V, J and clone size were drawn from that table, and D and trimming were deduced from the DNA. Here the sample spans about 200,000 clones, roughly nine tenths being singletons. The sample taken for sequencing was peripheral blood. The clonotype was recovered from a man aged 35 to 55 with acute or convalescent COVID-19.

CDR3 DNA: TGCGCCAGCAGCCCCCGGACAGGGTATGAAAAACTGTTTTTT. Translating it yields CASSPRTGYEKLFF. The chain recombines TRBV5-1 with TRBJ1-4; 8 bases fit TRBD1. The CDR3 extends over 14 amino acids. Per germline, CDR1 SGHRS and CDR2 YFSETQ. V dropped 4 bases and J dropped 6; count of bases not matched to a gene: 5.